A selection of T cell receptor beta chains follows, all from one sample in a study of blood T cell repertoires in COVID-19. This table comes from immunoSEQ multiplex PCR, and its TCRdb copy is limited to in-frame clones, with some not included. In the table there are about 80,000 clones, around 89% of which are singletons. The sample consisted of peripheral blood. These receptor sequences come from an elderly woman with acute or convalescent COVID-19. CDR3s include the opening cysteine and the closing phenylalanine or tryptophan. A D gene is named only where the DNA matches it firmly. Some rows have no size entry. The others give once, few or many, or a class for an expanded clone.

-	-	14	TRBV6-5	TRBJ2-2	CASRIGLSTGELFF	TGTGCCAGCAGAATCGGACTGAGCACCGGGGAGCTGTTTTTT
-	few	15	TRBV23-1	TRBJ2-2	CASSQFGGYSGELFF	TGCGCCAGCAGTCAATTCGGCGGGTATAGCGGGGAGCTGTTTTTT
-	once	14	TRBV9	TRBJ2-3	CASSVVTEGGTQYF	TGTGCCAGCAGCGTAGTTACTGAAGGGGGTACGCAGTATTTT
-	-	13	TRBV4-3	TRBJ2-3	CASSQSSADTQYF	TGCGCCAGCAGCCAATCATCAGCAGATACGCAGTATTTT
-	-	11	TRBV29-1	TRBJ1-4	CSVESVEKLFF	TGCAGCGTTGAATCGGTTGAAAAACTGTTTTTT
TRBD1	-	15	TRBV5-1	TRBJ2-2	CASGHGQGNTGELFF	TGCGCCAGCGGACACGGACAGGGAAACACCGGGGAGCTGTTTTTT
TRBD1	-	14	TRBV5-6	TRBJ1-2	CASSVDRVWYGYTF	TGTGCCAGCAGCGTCGACAGGGTCTGGTATGGCTACACCTTC
-	once	14	TRBV21-1	TRBJ1-3	CASKTGRSGNTIYF	TGTGCCAGCAAAACAGGACGCTCTGGAAACACCATATATTTT
-	-	13	TRBV7-2	TRBJ2-4	CASSLGRQNIQYF	TGTGCCAGCAGCTTGGGCAGGCAAAACATTCAGTACTTC
TRBD2	-	17	TRBV13	TRBJ2-1	CASSFRPVAGGSGEQFF	TGTGCCAGCAGCTTTCGACCGGTGGCGGGGGGATCTGGTGAGCAGTTCTTC
TRBD2	-	16	TRBV7-2	TRBJ2-1	CASSIAGQALSAEQFF	TGTGCCAGCAGCATAGCGGGACAAGCCTTAAGTGCGGAGCAGTTCTTC
-	-	15	TRBV19	TRBJ2-3	CASTGGYTSTDTQYF	TGTGCCAGTACGGGGGGCTATACTAGCACAGATACGCAGTATTTT
TRBD2	-	13	TRBV19	TRBJ2-7	CASGLAGNYEQYF	TGTGCCAGTGGGCTAGCGGGGAATTACGAGCAGTACTTC
TRBD1	-	15	TRBV10-3	TRBJ1-4	CAISQLTGGNEKLFF	TGTGCCATCAGCCAATTGACAGGGGGCAATGAAAAACTGTTTTTT
TRBD1	-	15	TRBV11-3	TRBJ1-1	CASSLGGQTNTEAFF	TGTGCCAGCAGCTTAGGGGGACAGACGAACACTGAAGCTTTCTTT
-	-	14	TRBV27	TRBJ1-2	CASSSQGTNYGYTF	TGTGCCAGCAGTTCACAGGGTACTAACTATGGCTACACCTTC
TRBD2	-	16	TRBV3-1/TRBV3-2	TRBJ2-1	CASSQSTSGGASEQFF	TGTGCCAGCAGCCAATCGACTAGCGGGGGGGCCAGTGAGCAGTTCTTC
-	-	13	TRBV24-1	TRBJ1-1	CATRKGVNTEAFF	TGTGCCACCAGGAAGGGGGTGAACACTGAAGCTTTCTTT
TRBD2	-	13	TRBV28	TRBJ2-2	CASGLANTGELFF	TGTGCCAGCGGACTAGCGAACACCGGGGAGCTGTTTTTT
-	-	14	TRBV5-1	TRBJ2-2	CASSPTEATGELFF	TGCGCCAGCAGCCCGACAGAGGCCACCGGGGAGCTGTTTTTT
TRBD2	-	17	TRBV19	TRBJ2-2	CASSILAGGPGTGELFF	TGTGCCAGTAGTATACTAGCGGGAGGGCCAGGCACCGGGGAGCTGTTTTTT
TRBD2	-	19	TRBV7-3	TRBJ2-1	CASSLNSQRGPYRGSEQFF	TGTGCCAGCAGCTTAAATTCCCAGCGGGGGCCCTACCGGGGGAGTGAGCAGTTCTTC
-	-	12	TRBV5-6	TRBJ2-7	CASSTPAYEQYF	TGTGCCAGCAGCACCCCGGCCTACGAGCAGTACTTC
-	-	15	TRBV5-6	TRBJ2-3	CASSYPSGNTDTQYF	TGTGCCAGCAGCTACCCCTCAGGAAACACAGATACGCAGTATTTT
-	-	13	TRBV5-1	TRBJ2-1	CASSLRLEGEQFF	TGCGCCAGCAGCTTAAGACTGGAGGGTGAGCAGTTCTTC
-	-	15	TRBV5-1	TRBJ1-2	CASSSPEGGSRGYTF	TGCGCCAGCAGCTCCCCGGAGGGAGGGAGTCGTGGCTACACCTTC
TRBD1	-	15	TRBV5-1	TRBJ2-7	CASRLGQGKPYEQYF	TGCGCCAGCAGATTGGGACAGGGAAAGCCCTACGAGCAGTACTTC
-	-	12	TRBV10-3	TRBJ2-7	CAISEGGGEQYF	TGTGCCATCAGTGAGGGGGGAGGCGAGCAGTACTTC
TRBD1	-	15	TRBV19	TRBJ1-1	CASSSPDRGITEAFF	TGTGCCAGTAGTAGCCCGGACAGGGGGATCACTGAAGCTTTCTTT
-	-	14	TRBV19	TRBJ2-7	CASSLSDSGAEQYF	TGTGCCAGTAGTTTATCGGACTCCGGCGCCGAGCAGTACTTC
-	-	17	TRBV7-3	TRBJ2-1	CASSQGGGLSSYNEQFF	TGTGCCAGCAGTCAGGGGGGTGGACTGAGCTCCTACAATGAGCAGTTCTTC
TRBD1	-	17	TRBV6-2/TRBV6-3	TRBJ1-1	CASSRGQGTVFNTEAFF	TGTGCCAGCAGCCGTGGACAGGGGACGGTGTTTAACACTGAAGCTTTCTTT
-	-	13	TRBV29-1	TRBJ1-6	CSVKTGYNSPLHF	TGCAGCGTCAAGACAGGATATAATTCACCCCTCCACTTT
-	few	12	TRBV6-5	TRBJ1-5	CASSYSGGPQHF	TGTGCCAGCAGTTACTCCGGGGGACCCCAGCATTTT
TRBD1	-	17	TRBV10-2	TRBJ2-5	CASSDQQGRGYQETQYF	TGCGCCAGCAGTGATCAACAGGGCAGGGGGTACCAAGAGACCCAGTACTTC
TRBD2	-	14	TRBV29-1	TRBJ2-1	CSVVGREKADEQFF	TGCAGCGTTGTAGGGCGGGAGAAGGCTGATGAGCAGTTCTTC
TRBD1	few	14	TRBV6-5	TRBJ2-7	CASSYGQGAYEQYF	TGTGCCAGCAGTTACGGGCAGGGGGCCTACGAGCAGTACTTC
TRBD1	-	15	TRBV7-2	TRBJ1-1	CASSSQTGGNTEAFF	TGTGCCAGCAGCTCCCAGACAGGGGGGAACACTGAAGCTTTCTTT
TRBD2	once	14	TRBV3-1/TRBV3-2	TRBJ2-1	CASSSGTMGGEQFF	TGTGCCAGCAGTTCCGGGACTATGGGGGGTGAGCAGTTCTTC
-	-	14	TRBV15	TRBJ2-7	CATSRDPGFGEQYF	TGTGCCACCAGCAGAGATCCAGGGTTCGGGGAGCAGTACTTC
-	-	14	TRBV19	TRBJ2-3	CASSISQVTDTQYF	TGTGCCAGTAGTATTTCCCAGGTGACAGATACGCAGTATTTT